The 6 T cell receptor beta chains given below trace back to one sample, sequenced in a study of cytomegalovirus exposure and HLA in healthy donors (dated by TCRdb to 2015 to 2018). Library creation used the immunoSEQ multiplex PCR assay. The table was pulled from immuneACCESS by TCRdb, which kept in-frame rearrangements only. Such tables lose some clones; where checked, under half of the loss comes from unresolved V genes, and the rest has no known cause. Counted in this sample were some 110,000 clones; 88% of them appeared once. Of the sample, about 1.8% is held by the ten largest clones. The sequenced sample was PBMCs. The receptor set was obtained from a man aged 18 to 30 in good health and CMV-seronegative.

A remark on this clone: The identical CDR3 is also encoded by other nucleotide sequences in the sample. The V gene is TRBV5-1, the J gene TRBJ1-1; D not certain. This CDR3 comprises 13 residues. V shed 0 bases and J shed 1 base, with 4 bases lying between them. Per the germline V gene, CDR1 is SGHRS and CDR2 is YFSETQ. CDR3 nucleotide sequence: TGCGCCAGCAGCTTGGGAGGGAACACTGAAGCTTTCTTT. Translating it yields CASSLGGNTEAFF.

The V call is TRBV9, the J call TRBJ1-6; 9 positions match TRBD1. The CDR3 length is 17 residues. The germline V gene encodes CDR1 SGDLS and CDR2 YYNGEE. V gave up 4 bases and J gave up 7 bases; unmatched junction bases: 12. The CDR3 protein is CASSRLGGTGSNSPLHF. CDR3 in DNA: TGTGCCAGCAGCCGCCTCGGTGGGACAGGGAGCAATTCACCCCTCCACTTT.

This sequence joins TRBV18 and TRBJ2-3; 10 bases align to TRBD1. The V segment lost 5 bases and the J segment 1 base; nucleotides outside the gene matches: 9. The germline CDR1 and CDR2 sequences are KGHSH and LQKENI. The CDR3 runs 17 residues. CDR3 nucleotides: TGTGCCAGCTCATTTGGGACAGGGGATTTTGGCACAGATACGCAGTATTTT. It yields the protein CASSFGTGDFGTDTQYF.

The gene calls are TRBV11-2 and TRBJ1-6, with 7 bases that match TRBD1. Unmatched junction bases numbered 12, after V lost 5 bases and J lost 8 bases. CDR3 length: 16 amino acids. The germline V gene encodes CDR1 SGHAT and CDR2 FQNNGV. The CDR3 coding sequence is TGTGCCAGCAGCAAACACTCCGGGACAGTCGATTCACCCCTCCACTTT. Translation gives CASSKHSGTVDSPLHF.

V gene TRBV15 combines with J gene TRBJ1-2; D not resolved. This CDR3 contains 16 residues. Germline CDR1 and CDR2: LNHNV and YYDKDF (reference sequence). Trimming took off 0 bases at V and 4 bases at J, with 15 bases between the two ends. CDR3 sequence (DNA): TGTGCCACCAGCAGAGATCGCTATCTAGGTGGCTATGGCTACACCTTC. As protein: CATSRDRYLGGYGYTF.

This chain joins TRBV7-9 and TRBJ2-2; D is perhaps TRBD1 (6 bases). Trimming removed 2 bases from V and 3 bases from J, with 7 bases in between. The CDR3 totals 14 residues. Germline CDR1 SEHNR, CDR2 FQNEAQ (reference sequence). The CDR3 loop reads CASSLYRDTGELFF. As DNA, the CDR3 is TGTGCCAGCAGCTTATACAGGGACACCGGGGAGCTGTTTTTT.